The 11 T cell receptor beta chains in this list originate from one sample, sequenced in a study of cytomegalovirus exposure and HLA in healthy donors (dated 2017 in TCRdb). The library was prepared using the immunoSEQ multiplex PCR assay. A mixture of 60 forward primers for TCR Vbeta segments and 13 reverse primers for TCR Jbeta segments was used in the multiplex PCR. Entries here come from immuneACCESS through TCRdb and include only in-frame sequences with V and J called. Some clones fail to appear in such tables; in the studies checked, an unresolved V gene covers under half of the shortfall, and the cause of the remainder is unknown. The record for this sample contains tens of thousands of clones. The ten largest account for 2.5% to 3% of the sample. The sequenced sample consisted of PBMCs. The receptor set was obtained from a man aged 35 to 55 in good health and CMV-seronegative.

The chain employs TRBV6-6 and TRBJ1-5; 7 positions match TRBD1. This CDR3 comprises 14 residues. With V trimmed by 6 bases and J by 5 bases, 7 bases remained unmatched. From germline, CDR1 is MNHNY and CDR2 SVGAGI (reference sequence). The chain's CDR3 is CASSFDRVDQPQHF. The DNA for the CDR3 is TGTGCCAGCAGCTTCGACAGGGTGGATCAGCCCCAGCATTTT.

This chain links TRBV6-1 with TRBJ1-1; D unresolved. CDR1 MNHNS and CDR2 SASEGT come from the germline V gene. The CDR3 sequence is 14 residues long. The germline V and J ends were trimmed by 6 bases and 2 bases, with 13 bases remaining between them. The CDR3 loop reads CASRTSASNTEAFF. The CDR3 region has the DNA TGTGCCAGCAGGACATCAGCCTCAAACACTGAAGCTTTCTTT.

The gene calls are TRBV5-1 and TRBJ1-5, with D unclear. CDR3 length: 15 amino acids. The V end lost 0 bases, the J end lost 0 bases, and 7 bases lay between the germline ends. CDR1 is SGHRS and CDR2 is YFSETQ in the germline V gene. CDR3 bases: TGCGCCAGCAGCTTGGATGGCACTAGCAATCAGCCCCAGCATTTT. It specifies CASSLDGTSNQPQHF.

The rearrangement links TRBV7-3 to TRBJ2-1, with 10 bases lining up with TRBD2. The germline V gene has CDR1 SGHTA and CDR2 FQGTGA. The CDR3 is 15 residues long. Losses at the gene ends were 5 bases for V and 2 bases for J; bases not matched to a gene: 3. The CDR3 reads CASSISGGAYNEQFF. CDR3 bases: TGTGCCAGCAGCATCAGCGGGGGGGCCTACAATGAGCAGTTCTTC.

With regard to this clone: One end of the junction fails to match germline, which may point to a read error. J is TRBJ2-5 and V is TRBV7-7; D remains ambiguous. CDR1 SSHAT and CDR2 FNYEAQ come from the germline V gene (reference sequence). CDR3 size: 13 residues. The CDR3 sequence is CASSSSIKETQYF. The CDR3, as DNA: TGTGCTAGCAGCTCCAGTATAAAAGAGACCCAGTACTTC.

CDR3 in DNA: TGTGCCAGCTCACCATCAGGAGATACGCAGTATTTT. It specifies CASSPSGDTQYF. The chain joins TRBV18 to TRBJ2-3; unclear D gene. V was cut by 2 bases and J by 5 bases, with 5 bases left in between. Germline CDR1 KGHSH, CDR2 LQKENI. The CDR3 loop spans 12 amino acids.

The genes are TRBV10-3 and TRBJ1-6; D perhaps matches TRBD1 (5 bases). Trimming pared 8 bases from V and 10 bases from J, leaving 15 bases between. Germline CDR1 is ENHRY and CDR2 is SYGVKD. The CDR3 loop spans 13 amino acids. The CDR3 DNA follows: TGTGCCATCGGTTGGCAGACAGACTCACCCCTCCACTTT. Translation gives CAIGWQTDSPLHF.

The V gene is TRBV4-1, the J gene TRBJ1-1; TRBD1 might be the D (5 bases). V was shortened by 0 bases and J by 1 base, with 12 bases between the two germline ends. Germline V gene sequence: CDR1 MGHRA, CDR2 YSYEKL. This CDR3 contains 16 residues. CDR3 in amino acids: CASSQDGALRNTEAFF. The CDR3 coding sequence is TGCGCCAGCAGCCAAGATGGGGCTCTAAGGAACACTGAAGCTTTCTTT.

This chain uses TRBV7-2 with TRBJ1-1, with a possible D match to TRBD1 (6 bases). The CDR3 runs to 12 residues. CDR1 and CDR2 from the germline V gene are SGHTA and FQGNSA. V was pared by 5 bases and J by 9 bases, with 13 bases between. CDR3 sequence: CASSLGQNQAFF. CDR3 DNA: TGTGCCAGCAGCCTCGGACAGAACCAAGCTTTCTTT.

J is TRBJ1-4 and V is TRBV5-4; D possibly corresponds to TRBD1 (5 bases). Germline V gives CDR1 SGHNT, CDR2 YYREEE (reference sequence). Trimming left V 4 bases short and J 7 bases short, with 20 bases between. The CDR3 has 16 amino acids. The CDR3 DNA follows: TGTGCCAGCAGCGATGTGGGGCAGGGACTCGGTGAAAAACTGTTTTTT. This encodes CASSDVGQGLGEKLFF.

The chain joins TRBV30 to TRBJ1-6; TRBD1 aligns across 9 bases. The V segment lost 2 bases and the J segment 7 bases; nucleotides outside the gene matches: 3. CDR3 size: 14 residues. The germline V gene has CDR1 GTSNPN and CDR2 SVGIG (reference sequence). The CDR3 here is CAWSSGTGNSPLHF. The CDR3 DNA reads as TGTGCCTGGAGTTCCGGGACAGGGAATTCACCCCTCCACTTT.